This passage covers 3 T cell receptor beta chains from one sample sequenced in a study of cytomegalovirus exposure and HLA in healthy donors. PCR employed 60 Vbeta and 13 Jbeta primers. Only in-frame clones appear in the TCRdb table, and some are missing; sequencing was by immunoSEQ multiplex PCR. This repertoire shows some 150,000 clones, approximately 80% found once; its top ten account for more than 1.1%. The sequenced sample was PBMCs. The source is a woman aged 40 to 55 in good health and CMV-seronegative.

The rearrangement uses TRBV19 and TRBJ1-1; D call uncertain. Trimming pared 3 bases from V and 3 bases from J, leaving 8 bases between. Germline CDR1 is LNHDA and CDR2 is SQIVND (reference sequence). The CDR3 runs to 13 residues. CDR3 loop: CASSMAMDTEAFF. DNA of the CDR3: TGTGCCAGTAGTATGGCAATGGACACTGAAGCTTTCTTT. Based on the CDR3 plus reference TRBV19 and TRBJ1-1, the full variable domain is DGGITQSPKYLFRKEGQNVTLSCEQNLNHDAMYWYRQDPGQGLRLIYYSQIVNDFQKGDIAEGYSVSREKKESFPLTVTSAQKNPTAFYLCASSMAMDTEAFFGQGTRLTVV.

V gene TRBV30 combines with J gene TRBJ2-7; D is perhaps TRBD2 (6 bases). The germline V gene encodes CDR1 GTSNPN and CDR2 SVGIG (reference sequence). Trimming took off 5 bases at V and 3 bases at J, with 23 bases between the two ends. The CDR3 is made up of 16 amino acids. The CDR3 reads CAWGLIGGPFRYEQYF. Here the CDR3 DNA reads TGTGCCTGGGGACTCATCGGGGGTCCTTTTCGCTACGAGCAGTACTTC. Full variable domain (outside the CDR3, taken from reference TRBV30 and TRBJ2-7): SQTIHQWPATLVQPVGSPLSLECTVEGTSNPNLYWYRQAAGRGLQLLFYSVGIGQISSEVPQNLSASRPQDRQFILSSKKLLLSDSGFYLCAWGLIGGPFRYEQYFGPGTRLTVT.

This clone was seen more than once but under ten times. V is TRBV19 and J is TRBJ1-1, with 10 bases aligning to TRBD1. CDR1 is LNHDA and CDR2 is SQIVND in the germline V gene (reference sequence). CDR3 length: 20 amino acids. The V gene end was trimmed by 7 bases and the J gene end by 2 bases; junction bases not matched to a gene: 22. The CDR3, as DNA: TGTGCCAGTACCCCCCAGGACACTCCCCGGACAGGGGGTTTTAACACTGAAGCTTTCTTT. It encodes CASTPQDTPRTGGFNTEAFF.